This entry lists 19 T cell receptor beta chains sequenced from one sample in a study of T cell responses to AZD1222 COVID-19 vaccine (dated by TCRdb to about 2021). The library was generated by the immunoSEQ multiplex PCR assay. Drawn from immuneACCESS, this table holds only the in-frame rearrangements with V and J called that TCRdb kept. Clones are partly lost; checked studies trace under half to an unresolved V gene and leave the rest unexplained. In all, the sample holds around 100,000 clones, and about 90% of those were seen once. The top ten hold about 2.5% of the sample. Explained via the paper, the time point label denotes: about 28 days (+/-7) after the second vaccine dose. The sequences come from peripheral blood, collected 28 days after the second AZD1222 dose. These receptors all stem from an adult who received the AZD1222 COVID-19 vaccine.

This rearrangement joins TRBV28 to TRBJ1-1; D call uncertain. Trimming left V 4 bases short and J 1 base short, with 7 bases between. CDR1 and CDR2 from the germline V gene are MDHEN and SYDVKM. The CDR3 runs 13 residues. CDR3 nucleotides: TGTGCCAGCAGTTGGGAGAAGAACACTGAAGCTTTCTTT. It encodes CASSWEKNTEAFF. The full variable domain, with the rest looked up from reference TRBV28 and TRBJ1-1, is DVKVTQSSRYLVKRTGEKVFLECVQDMDHENMFWYRQDPGLGLRLIYFSYDVKMKEKGDIPEGYSVSREKKERFSLILESASTNQTSMYLCASSWEKNTEAFFGQGTRLTVV.

The chain combines TRBV7-2 with TRBJ2-7; D ambiguous. This CDR3 region has 15 residues. V shed 2 bases and J shed 0 bases, with 11 bases lying between them. The germline V gene has CDR1 SGHTA and CDR2 FQGNSA. CDR3 loop: CASSLLQSSSYEQYF. In DNA form, the CDR3 reads TGTGCCAGCAGCTTACTCCAGTCGAGCTCCTACGAGCAGTACTTC.

The chain has TRBV19 and TRBJ2-1; D gene uncertain. The germline gives CDR1 LNHDA, CDR2 SQIVND (reference sequence). This CDR3 has 15 amino acids. Trimming pared 3 bases from V and 3 bases from J, leaving 12 bases between. The CDR3 region is CASSIARPIYNEQFF. The CDR3 DNA reads TGTGCCAGTAGTATTGCGAGGCCAATCTACAATGAGCAGTTCTTC.

The chain couples TRBV11-3 to TRBJ2-1; D gene ambiguous. This CDR3 region has 14 residues. Germline CDR1 reads SGHNT; CDR2 reads YENEEA. V was cut by 1 base and J by 5 bases, with 9 bases left in between. CDR3 nucleotides: TGTGCCAGCAGCTTAGCAATGGAGAACAATGAGCAGTTCTTC. This sequence encodes CASSLAMENNEQFF.

The V call is TRBV11-2, the J call TRBJ1-6, with D unclear. The CDR3 totals 13 residues. V lost 1 base and J lost 7, with 5 bases in between. Germline V lookup: CDR1 SGHAT, CDR2 FQNNGV. In nucleotides, the CDR3 is TGTGCCAGCAGCTTAGCCTTGAATTCACCCCTCCACTTT. Translation gives CASSLALNSPLHF.

The rearrangement uses TRBV27 and TRBJ2-6, with D possibly being TRBD1 or TRBD2 (6 bases each). The CDR3 loop spans 21 amino acids. Looked up from germline, CDR1 is MNHEY and CDR2 is SMNVEV (reference sequence). Trimming took off 5 bases at V and 1 base at J, with 27 bases between the two ends. The CDR3 bases are TGTGCCAGCAGTAATAATATGGGAGCAGGGCAGGGGAGGTCTGGGGCCAACGTCCTGACTTTC. Amino acids: CASSNNMGAGQGRSGANVLTF.

J is TRBJ1-2 and V is TRBV7-3; possible D gene TRBD1, 6 bases. CDR1 is SGHTA, CDR2 FQGTGA, per germline. V shed 5 bases and J shed 2 bases, with 12 bases lying between them. The CDR3 has 14 residues. CDR3 coding DNA: TGTGCCAGCAGCGTACAGGGTCGAAACTATGGCTACACCTTC. Translated, it gives CASSVQGRNYGYTF.

The genes are TRBV6-5 and TRBJ1-5, with TRBD1 as a possible D gene (6 bases). Germline values: CDR1 MNHEY, CDR2 SVGAGI. There are 13 residues in the CDR3. V lost 6 bases and J 4 bases, leaving 10 bases between the germline ends. The CDR3 DNA is TGTGCCAGCAGAGCGACAGGAAATCAGCCCCAGCATTTT. Translation gives CASRATGNQPQHF.

J is TRBJ1-5 and V is TRBV9; 8 bases match TRBD1. This CDR3 is built from 15 residues. Germline V gene sequence: CDR1 SGDLS, CDR2 YYNGEE. The trim removed 0 bases at V and 6 bases at J, leaving 5 bases unmatched. CDR3 nucleotide sequence: TGTGCCAGCAGCGTAGATGCAGGGGGCGGTCAGCCCCAGCATTTT. Translating it yields CASSVDAGGGQPQHF.

The chain joins TRBV10-3 to TRBJ1-1; TRBD1 might be the D (5 bases). CDR3 length: 13 residues. The V end lost 7 bases, the J end lost 0 bases, and 9 bases lay between the germline ends. CDR1 ENHRY and CDR2 SYGVKD come from the germline V gene. DNA for the CDR3: TGTGCCATCATGACAGCGATGAACACTGAAGCTTTCTTT. It specifies CAIMTAMNTEAFF.

The J gene is TRBJ1-2, the V gene TRBV30, with D uncertain. CDR3 length: 15 amino acids. The germline CDR1 and CDR2 sequences are GTSNPN and SVGIG (reference sequence). V lost 1 base and J lost 8, with 20 bases in between. CDR3 loop: CAWSDLNLSTRGYTF. The CDR3, as DNA: TGTGCCTGGAGTGATCTAAATTTGTCGACTAGAGGCTACACCTTC.

The CDR3 region has the DNA TGTGCCATCAGTGAGTCCGACGGGAGGGCCAAGAAGACCCAGTACTTC. Amino acid sequence: CAISESDGRAKKTQYF. The chain recombines TRBV10-3 with TRBJ2-5; 8 bases are a match to TRBD2. The CDR3 is made up of 16 amino acids. Trimming at V came to 0 bases and at J to 6 bases, leaving 9 bases not matched to a gene. CDR1 is ENHRY, CDR2 SYGVKD, per germline.

V usage is TRBV30 and J usage is TRBJ1-1; D is possibly TRBD1 (6 bases). Germline lookup yields CDR1 GTSNPN and CDR2 SVGIG (reference sequence). Between the trimmed V and J ends, which lost 3 bases and 4 bases, there was a span of 12 bases. The CDR3 sequence is 13 residues long. The CDR3 bases are TGTGCCTGGAGCATCACAGGGAGCACTGAAGCTTTCTTT. Translating gives CAWSITGSTEAFF.

CDR3 region: CASSLLWTATNDNEQFF. CDR3 bases: TGTGCCAGCAGTTTATTGTGGACAGCGACTAACGACAATGAGCAGTTCTTC. The rearrangement uses TRBV27 and TRBJ2-1, with D possibly TRBD1 on 6 matching bases. Germline V gene lookup returns CDR1 MNHEY and CDR2 SMNVEV (reference sequence). V lost 1 base and J 5 bases, leaving 18 bases between the germline ends. This CDR3 is built from 17 residues.

This clone has a handful of counts. The chain links TRBV5-1 to TRBJ1-2; 8 nucleotides line up with TRBD1. Germline CDR1 is SGHRS and CDR2 is YFSETQ. J gave up 5 bases and V 4 bases, and 7 bases lay outside the gene matches. The CDR3 is 14 residues long. Here the CDR3 DNA reads TGCGCCAGCAGCCAACCGGGACAGGCATATGGCTACACCTTC. This codes for CASSQPGQAYGYTF. Supplemented by reference TRBV5-1 and TRBJ1-2, the full variable domain reads KAGVTQTPRYLIKTRGQQVTLSCSPISGHRSVSWYQQTPGQGLQFLFEYFSETQRNKGNFPGRFSGRQFSNSRSEMNVSTLELGDSALYLCASSQPGQAYGYTFGSGTRLTVV.

The chain is built from TRBV10-3 and TRBJ1-4; D may be TRBD1 (6 bases). Germline CDR1 ENHRY, CDR2 SYGVKD. V shed 5 bases and J shed 3 bases, with 13 bases lying between them. The CDR3 consists of 15 residues. The CDR3 protein is CAISNARTANEKLFF. The CDR3 nucleotides are TGTGCCATCAGTAACGCCAGGACAGCTAATGAAAAACTGTTTTTT.

The chain is built from TRBV14 and TRBJ1-4, with D unclear. The CDR3 has 12 amino acids. The germline V gene has CDR1 SGHDN and CDR2 FVKESK. V was shortened by 2 bases and J by 7 bases, with 5 bases between the two germline ends. In nucleotides, the CDR3 is TGTGCCAGCAGCCAACAAGTTGAAAAACTGTTTTTT. Translating it yields CASSQQVEKLFF.

The rearrangement links TRBV28 to TRBJ2-6, with D possibly being TRBD2 (7 bases). CDR1 and CDR2 from the germline V gene are MDHEN and SYDVKM. This CDR3 spans 15 amino acids. Trimming cost V 5 bases and J 8 bases, with 16 bases left between them. The CDR3 reads CASSKGGGATNVLTF. The DNA of the CDR3 is TGTGCCAGCAGTAAAGGGGGGGGCGCGACCAACGTCCTGACTTTC. The whole variable domain, filled in from reference TRBV28 and TRBJ2-6, reads DVKVTQSSRYLVKRTGEKVFLECVQDMDHENMFWYRQDPGLGLRLIYFSYDVKMKEKGDIPEGYSVSREKKERFSLILESASTNQTSMYLCASSKGGGATNVLTFGAGSRLTVL.

This chain uses TRBV7-9 with TRBJ1-4; TRBD1 is a possible D gene (6 bases). Trimming left V 2 bases short and J 8 bases short, with 24 bases between. Germline V CDR1 and CDR2: SEHNR, FQNEAQ (reference sequence). The CDR3 spans 18 residues. The CDR3 here is CASSLPKEKGVNGEKLFF. CDR3 DNA: TGTGCCAGCAGCTTACCCAAAGAGAAGGGGGTAAATGGGGAAAAACTGTTTTTT.